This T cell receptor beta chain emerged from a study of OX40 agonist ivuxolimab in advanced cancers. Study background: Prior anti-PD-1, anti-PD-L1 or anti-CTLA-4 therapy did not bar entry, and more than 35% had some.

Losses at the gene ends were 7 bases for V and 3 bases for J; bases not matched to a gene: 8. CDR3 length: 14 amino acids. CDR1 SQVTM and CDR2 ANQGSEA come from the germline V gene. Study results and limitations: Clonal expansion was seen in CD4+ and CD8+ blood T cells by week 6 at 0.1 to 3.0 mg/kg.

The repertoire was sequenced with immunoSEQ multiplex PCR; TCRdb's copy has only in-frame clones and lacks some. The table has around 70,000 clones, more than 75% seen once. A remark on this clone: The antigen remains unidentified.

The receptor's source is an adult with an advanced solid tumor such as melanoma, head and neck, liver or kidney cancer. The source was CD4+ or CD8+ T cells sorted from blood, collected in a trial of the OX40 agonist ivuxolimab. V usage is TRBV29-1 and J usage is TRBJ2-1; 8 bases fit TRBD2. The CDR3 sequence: CSAAGLAGYNEQFF. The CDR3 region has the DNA TGCAGCGCTGCAGGACTAGCTGGCTACAATGAGCAGTTCTTC.